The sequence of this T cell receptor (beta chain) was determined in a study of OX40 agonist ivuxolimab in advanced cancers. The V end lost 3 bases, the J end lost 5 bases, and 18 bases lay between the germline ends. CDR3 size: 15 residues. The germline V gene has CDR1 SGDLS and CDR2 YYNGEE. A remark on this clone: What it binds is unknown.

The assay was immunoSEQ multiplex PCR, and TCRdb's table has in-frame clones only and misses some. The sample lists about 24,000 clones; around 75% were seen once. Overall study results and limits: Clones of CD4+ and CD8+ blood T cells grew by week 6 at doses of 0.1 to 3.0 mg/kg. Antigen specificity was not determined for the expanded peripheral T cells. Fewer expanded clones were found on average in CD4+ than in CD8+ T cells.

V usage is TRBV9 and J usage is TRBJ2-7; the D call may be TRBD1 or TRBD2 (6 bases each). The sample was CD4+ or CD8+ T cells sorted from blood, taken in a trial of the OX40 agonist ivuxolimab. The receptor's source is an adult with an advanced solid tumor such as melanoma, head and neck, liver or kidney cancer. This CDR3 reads CASSDSGEAYDEQYF. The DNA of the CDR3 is TGTGCCAGCAGCGACTCAGGGGAGGCCTACGACGAGCAGTACTTC.